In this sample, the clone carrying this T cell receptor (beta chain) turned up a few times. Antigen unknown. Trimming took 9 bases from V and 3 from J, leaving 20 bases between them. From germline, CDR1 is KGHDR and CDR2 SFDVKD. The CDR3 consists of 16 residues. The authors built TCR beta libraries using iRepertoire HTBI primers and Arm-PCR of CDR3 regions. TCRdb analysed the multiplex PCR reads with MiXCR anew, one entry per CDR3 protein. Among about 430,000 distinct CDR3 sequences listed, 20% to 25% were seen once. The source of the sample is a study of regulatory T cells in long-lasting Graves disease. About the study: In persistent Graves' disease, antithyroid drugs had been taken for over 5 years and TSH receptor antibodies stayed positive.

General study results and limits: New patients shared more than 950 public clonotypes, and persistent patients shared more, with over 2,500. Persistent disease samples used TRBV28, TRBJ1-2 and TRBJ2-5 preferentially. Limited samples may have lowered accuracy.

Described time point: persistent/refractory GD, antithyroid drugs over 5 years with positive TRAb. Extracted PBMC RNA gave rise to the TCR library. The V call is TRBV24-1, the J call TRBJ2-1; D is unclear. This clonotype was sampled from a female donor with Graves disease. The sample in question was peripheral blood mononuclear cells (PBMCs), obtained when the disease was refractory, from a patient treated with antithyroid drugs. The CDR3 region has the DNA TGTGCCACCCAAGGCTCAGACGGTGGTGTCTACAATGAGCAGTTCTTC. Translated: CATQGSDGGVYNEQFF.